These 28 T cell receptor beta chains originate from one sample sequenced in a study of cytomegalovirus exposure and HLA in healthy donors. The PCR contained 60 Vbeta and 13 Jbeta primers. Using immunoSEQ multiplex PCR, the repertoire was profiled, and TCRdb retains in-frame clones only, with some absent. The sample carries 85,000 to 100,000 clones, 60% to 80% recorded once. Material: PBMCs. These receptors came from a man aged 60 to 75 in good health and CMV-seronegative.

This chain joins TRBV19 and TRBJ1-2; 8 bases agree with TRBD1. This CDR3 spans 14 amino acids. CDR1 is LNHDA and CDR2 is SQIVND in the germline V gene (reference sequence). The V gene end was trimmed by 7 bases and the J gene end by 5 bases; junction bases not matched to a gene: 9. The CDR3 sequence is CASKFGQGIYGYTF. CDR3 DNA: TGTGCCAGTAAATTCGGACAGGGTATATATGGCTACACCTTC.

The count of this clone is one. V is TRBV11-3 and J is TRBJ2-7, with D maybe TRBD1 (6 bases). Deletions cut 3 bases from V and 1 base from J, with 13 bases between. CDR1 is SGHNT, CDR2 YENEEA, per germline. The CDR3 contains 15 residues. CDR3 in amino acids: CASSFQTGPSYEQYF. The DNA for the CDR3 is TGTGCCAGCAGCTTTCAGACAGGCCCATCCTACGAGCAGTACTTC.

This clone was seen only a few times. The J gene is TRBJ2-7, the V gene TRBV7-2; 8 bases align to TRBD2. V lost 4 bases to trimming and J lost 6 bases; unmatched junction nucleotides: 8. The CDR3 runs 14 residues. Germline CDR1 is SGHTA and CDR2 is FQGNSA. The CDR3 spells CASSSAGLVAEQYF. CDR3 coding DNA: TGTGCCAGCAGCTCCGCGGGACTAGTCGCCGAGCAGTACTTC.

This clone turned up a few times. This sequence joins TRBV6-1 and TRBJ2-3, with 13 bases that match TRBD2. This CDR3 has 15 amino acids. The V segment lost 6 bases and the J segment 4 bases; nucleotides outside the gene matches: 4. Looked up from germline, CDR1 is MNHNS and CDR2 is SASEGT. The CDR3 bases are TGTGCCAGCAGGGGGGGGACTAGCGGGGCAGATACGCAGTATTTT. It specifies CASRGGTSGADTQYF.

This clone was detected once. The chain carries TRBV15 and TRBJ2-2; a possible D gene is TRBD2 (6 bases). The ends were cut back, 1 base at V and 5 bases at J, with 8 bases in the middle. The germline CDR1 and CDR2 sequences are LNHNV and YYDKDF (reference sequence). The length of the CDR3 is 14 residues. The CDR3 DNA sequence: TGTGCCACCAGCAGAGGCGGGATGACCGGGGAGCTGTTTTTT. This codes for CATSRGGMTGELFF.

This clone turned up a few times. This chain uses TRBV10-3 with TRBJ1-2, with D uncertain. V was pared by 4 bases and J by 6 bases, with 6 bases between. The germline V gene encodes CDR1 ENHRY and CDR2 SYGVKD. The CDR3 has 11 amino acids. Here the CDR3 DNA reads TGTGCCATCAGTGTGGGAGATGGCTACACCTTC. Protein: CAISVGDGYTF.

The CDR3 sequence is CASSATGDHEQFF. Here the CDR3 DNA reads TGTGCCAGCAGTGCGACAGGGGATCATGAGCAGTTCTTC. The genes are TRBV6-6 and TRBJ2-1; 8 nucleotides agree with TRBD1. CDR1 MNHNY and CDR2 SVGAGI come from the germline V gene (reference sequence). J lost 8 bases, V lost 5 bases, and 5 bases had no gene match. This CDR3 has 13 residues.

The rearrangement uses TRBV28 and TRBJ2-2; 7 bases map to TRBD1. Germline lookup yields CDR1 MDHEN and CDR2 SYDVKM. Unmatched junction bases numbered 10, after V lost 4 bases and J lost 5 bases. The CDR3 runs to 16 residues. In DNA form, the CDR3 reads TGTGCCAGCAGTTCTCGGACAGGTTTTGGTACCGGGGAGCTGTTTTTT. This codes for CASSSRTGFGTGELFF.

CDR3 in DNA: TGTGCCAGCAGCTCCCTGACAGGGAGCTCCGGGGAGCTGTTTTTT. Amino acids: CASSSLTGSSGELFF. The rearrangement joins TRBV11-1 to TRBJ2-2, with 7 positions matching TRBD1. Germline-derived CDR1 and CDR2 are SGHAT and FQDESV (reference sequence). Losses at the gene ends were 4 bases for V and 6 bases for J; bases not matched to a gene: 8. This CDR3 is built from 15 residues.

V is TRBV6-6 and J is TRBJ1-6, with D perhaps matching TRBD1 (6 bases). Per germline, CDR1 MNHNY and CDR2 SVGAGI (reference sequence). The germline V and J ends were trimmed by 5 bases and 4 bases, with 15 bases remaining between them. The CDR3 runs to 16 residues. As DNA, the CDR3 is TGTGCCAGCAGTCGTCCCGGGACAAAGTATAATTCACCCCTCCACTTT. Its translation is CASSRPGTKYNSPLHF.

This clone was seen once. The rearrangement joins TRBV6-5 to TRBJ2-3; a weak D match, TRBD2 (6 bases). V was cut by 6 bases and J by 2 bases, with 15 bases left in between. The germline gives CDR1 MNHEY, CDR2 SVGAGI. There are 15 residues in the CDR3. CDR3 coding DNA: TGTGCCAGCAGCCTCGGGAGCTGGGCCACAGATACGCAGTATTTT. Translation: CASSLGSWATDTQYF.

This CDR3 is CASSYRRAGPSEQYF. The CDR3 region has the DNA TGTGCCAGCAGTTACCGTCGGGCAGGGCCTTCCGAGCAGTACTTC. This chain uses TRBV6-5 with TRBJ2-7; possible D gene TRBD1, 5 bases. The CDR3 contains 15 residues. Trimming shortened V by 2 bases and J by 6 bases, and 17 bases separated the two germline ends. The germline V gene encodes CDR1 MNHEY and CDR2 SVGAGI.

This clone has a handful of counts. The V call is TRBV4-1, the J call TRBJ2-5, with D tentatively TRBD2 (5 bases). V was shortened by 2 bases and J by 4 bases, with 8 bases between the two germline ends. Germline-derived CDR1 and CDR2 are MGHRA and YSYEKL. The CDR3 runs 13 residues. CDR3 amino acids: CASSQWRAETQYF. CDR3 nucleotide sequence: TGCGCCAGCAGCCAATGGCGGGCAGAGACCCAGTACTTC.

This chain uses TRBV6-6 with TRBJ2-7; TRBD2 might be the D (6 bases). The CDR3 is 16 amino acids. V lost 6 bases and J lost 0, with 18 bases in between. Germline V lookup: CDR1 MNHNY, CDR2 SVGAGI (reference sequence). The DNA for the CDR3 is TGTGCCAGCAGGATGGACCGGGACTCTAGCTCCTACGAGCAGTACTTC. It encodes CASRMDRDSSSYEQYF.

This clone was counted between two and nine times. This rearrangement joins TRBV29-1 to TRBJ2-2, with 12 bases identical to TRBD2. Trimming removed 5 bases from V and 4 bases from J; junction bases left unmatched: 5. The germline V gene encodes CDR1 SQVTM and CDR2 ANQGSEA. CDR3 size: 15 residues. The DNA of the CDR3 is TGCAGCGTTCCCATGACTAGCGGGAGCACCGGGGAGCTGTTTTTT. Translating it yields CSVPMTSGSTGELFF.

This clone was seen a handful of times. The rearrangement links TRBV18 to TRBJ2-5; perhaps TRBD1 as D (5 bases). V dropped 3 bases and J dropped 2 bases, with 22 bases sitting between them. CDR1 is KGHSH, CDR2 LQKENI, per germline. The CDR3 is 18 amino acids. The CDR3: CASSPTWVQDKKQETQYF. Here the CDR3 DNA reads TGTGCCAGCTCACCGACGTGGGTCCAGGACAAAAAGCAAGAGACCCAGTACTTC.

V is TRBV2 and J is TRBJ2-1; 8 bases match TRBD2. The V segment lost 0 bases and the J segment 8 bases; nucleotides outside the gene matches: 6. The CDR3 is 15 amino acids. CDR1 and CDR2 (germline): SNHLY, FYNNEI. CDR3 region: CASSEAGLGLDEQFF. CDR3 DNA sequence: TGTGCCAGCAGTGAAGCGGGACTAGGGCTCGATGAGCAGTTCTTC. The variable domain in full, completed from reference TRBV2 and TRBJ2-1, reads EPEVTQTPSHQVTQMGQEVILRCVPISNHLYFYWYRQILGQKVEFLVSFYNNEISEKSEIFDDQFSVERPDGSNFTLKIRSTKLEDSAMYFCASSEAGLGLDEQFFGPGTRLTVL.

V usage is TRBV19 and J usage is TRBJ2-5, with D unresolved. The germline V gene encodes CDR1 LNHDA and CDR2 SQIVND (reference sequence). The CDR3 is made up of 14 amino acids. Trimming cost V 1 base and J 2 bases, with 8 bases left between them. The CDR3 region has the DNA TGTGCCAGTAGTATAGCCGCTAGTCAAGAGACCCAGTACTTC. This gives the protein CASSIAASQETQYF.

The chain couples TRBV6-1 to TRBJ2-5; TRBD2 is a possible D gene (6 bases). V was trimmed by 5 bases and J by 4 bases, leaving 17 bases between them. CDR1 MNHNS and CDR2 SASEGT come from the germline V gene. This CDR3 region has 15 residues. The CDR3 DNA sequence: TGTGCCAGCAGTATGGGACTTATCGTCTCAGAGACCCAGTACTTC. It yields the protein CASSMGLIVSETQYF.

This clone was recorded a few times. An end of the junction does not agree with germline; a read error may underlie this. The chain joins TRBV4-1 to TRBJ1-1; tentative D call: TRBD1 (6 bases). Germline V gene sequence: CDR1 MGHRA, CDR2 YSYEKL. The CDR3 length is 16 residues. CDR3 loop: CASSPQSGTLNAEAFF. The DNA of the CDR3 is TGTGCCAGCAGCCCACAATCCGGGACACTGAACGCTGAAGCTTTCTTT.

The chain recombines TRBV19 with TRBJ1-1; D unclear. CDR3 length equals 18 residues. V lost 5 bases and J 3 bases, leaving 25 bases between the germline ends. The V gene's germline CDR1 is LNHDA and CDR2 SQIVND (reference sequence). The CDR3 bases are TGTGCCAGTAGTGCCGACGTCGGGTCACTTGATTTTGACACTGAAGCTTTCTTT. Its translation is CASSADVGSLDFDTEAFF.

The J gene is TRBJ2-1, the V gene TRBV9, with a weak D call TRBD2 (5 bases). The CDR3 totals 13 residues. The germline CDR1 and CDR2 sequences are SGDLS and YYNGEE. Trimming removed 4 bases from V and 8 bases from J, with 13 bases in between. The CDR3 DNA is TGTGCCAGCAGCATGTGGAGCGGCGATGAGCAGTTCTTC. Its translation: CASSMWSGDEQFF.

The chain recombines TRBV19 with TRBJ2-5; 9 bases align to TRBD1. The germline V gene has CDR1 LNHDA and CDR2 SQIVND (reference sequence). CDR3 length: 13 amino acids. V trimming: 10 bases; J trimming: 5 bases; junction bases outside the gene matches: 8. CDR3 DNA: TGTGCCACCTCAGGGACAGGGTTGGAGACCCAGTACTTC. Its protein product is CATSGTGLETQYF. Full variable domain (missing parts from reference TRBV19 and TRBJ2-5): DGGITQSPKYLFRKEGQNVTLSCEQNLNHDAMYWYRQDPGQGLRLIYYSQIVNDFQKGDIAEGYSVSREKKESFPLTVTSAQKNPTAFYLCATSGTGLETQYFGPGTRLLVL.

The chain joins TRBV7-3 to TRBJ2-2; 9 nucleotides align to TRBD2. The germline V gene has CDR1 SGHTA and CDR2 FQGTGA. V lost 1 base to trimming and J lost 0 bases; unmatched junction nucleotides: 6. CDR3 length: 18 residues. The CDR3 nucleotides are TGTGCCAGCAGCTTAAGAGCTAGCGGGACTGCGAACACCGGGGAGCTGTTTTTT. Encoded protein: CASSLRASGTANTGELFF.

Here the CDR3 reads CASSDGRGNEKLFF. The CDR3 coding sequence is TGTGCCAGCAGTGACGGGAGGGGGAACGAAAAACTGTTTTTT. The V gene is TRBV6-1, the J gene TRBJ1-4, with D maybe TRBD1 (6 bases). V lost 3 bases and J 8 bases, leaving 13 bases between the germline ends. The length of the CDR3 is 14 residues. Germline loops: CDR1 MNHNS, CDR2 SASEGT.

This chain links TRBV18 with TRBJ2-7; maybe TRBD1 (6 bases). Germline V gene sequence: CDR1 KGHSH, CDR2 LQKENI. Trimming removed 0 bases from V and 10 bases from J, with 19 bases in between. This CDR3 spans 15 amino acids. CDR3 bases: TGTGCCAGCTCACCACCTGGAACCCAACCCAGGGGACAGTACTTC. Its protein is CASSPPGTQPRGQYF.

In DNA form, the CDR3 reads TGTGCCAGCAGCTTATGGGCAGGGGGAACTAACTATGGCTACACCTTC. Protein product: CASSLWAGGTNYGYTF. The chain couples TRBV7-8 to TRBJ1-2, with 7 bases fitting TRBD1. Germline CDR1 reads SGHVS; CDR2 reads FQNEAQ. The CDR3 extends over 16 amino acids. The V gene end was trimmed by 2 bases and the J gene end by 0 bases; junction bases not matched to a gene: 6. The whole variable domain, filled in from reference TRBV7-8 and TRBJ1-2, reads GAGVSQSPRYKVAKRGQDVALRCDPISGHVSLFWYQQALGQGPEFLTYFQNEAQLDKSGLPSDRFFAERPEGSVSTLKIQRTQQEDSAVYLCASSLWAGGTNYGYTFGSGTRLTVV.

The genes are TRBV6-1 and TRBJ1-6, with 9 bases fitting TRBD1. J gave up 10 bases and V 2 bases, and 12 bases lay outside the gene matches. Germline CDR1 reads MNHNS; CDR2 reads SASEGT. The CDR3 extends over 17 amino acids. The CDR3 here is CASSELIRGTGSSPLHF. In DNA, the CDR3 is TGTGCCAGCAGTGAACTAATTCGGGGGACAGGGTCCTCACCCCTCCACTTT.